Below are 10 T cell receptor beta chains sequenced from a single sample in a study of cytomegalovirus exposure and HLA in healthy donors. TCRdb's copy holds only in-frame clones and misses some; the assay was immunoSEQ multiplex PCR. This table holds about 130,000 clones, around 90% found once. Sequences were obtained from PBMCs. The receptors derive from a woman younger than 35 in good health and CMV-seronegative.

The count of this clone is one. This chain connects TRBV10-2 to TRBJ2-2; D possibly corresponds to TRBD2 (6 bases). From germline, CDR1 is WSHSY and CDR2 SAAADI. Trimming cost V 10 bases and J 1 base, with 10 bases left between them. The CDR3 length is 13 residues. For the CDR3, the DNA is TGCGCCATCCTGACTAGGAACACCGGGGAGCTGTTTTTT. Its translation: CAILTRNTGELFF.

CDR3 in amino acids: CASSPQGGPNTEAFF. Here the CDR3 DNA reads TGTGCCAGCTCCCCGCAGGGGGGCCCGAACACTGAAGCTTTCTTT. The V call is TRBV18, the J call TRBJ1-1, with 7 bases that match TRBD1. This CDR3 is built from 15 residues. The germline gives CDR1 KGHSH, CDR2 LQKENI. The ends lost 6 bases at V and 1 base at J; junction bases unmatched: 8.

The chain combines TRBV18 with TRBJ2-7, with 9 positions matching TRBD2. The CDR3 loop spans 14 amino acids. Germline values: CDR1 KGHSH, CDR2 LQKENI. With 3 bases clipped from V and 2 bases from J, the junction kept 2 bases outside the gene matches. The CDR3 DNA is TGTGCCAGCTCACCGGGACTAGCTACCTACGAGCAGTACTTC. Amino acids: CASSPGLATYEQYF.

The chain is built from TRBV4-1 and TRBJ2-5; perhaps TRBD2 as D (5 bases). CDR1 and CDR2 (germline): MGHRA, YSYEKL. The CDR3 runs to 14 residues. The V end lost 1 base, the J end lost 5 bases, and 11 bases lay between the germline ends. The CDR3 nucleotides are TGCGCCAGCAGCCAAGCGGGGTTCTGGGAGACCCAGTACTTC. Its protein is CASSQAGFWETQYF.

The rearrangement joins TRBV7-3 to TRBJ2-1; D unclear. This CDR3 is built from 13 residues. Germline loops: CDR1 SGHTA, CDR2 FQGTGA. V was cut by 2 bases and J by 5 bases, with 7 bases left in between. DNA for the CDR3: TGTGCCAGCAGCTTAGCGGTAAACAATGAGCAGTTCTTC. Its protein is CASSLAVNNEQFF.

The gene calls are TRBV19 and TRBJ2-1; TRBD2 aligns across 12 bases. Losses at the gene ends were 5 bases for V and 6 bases for J; bases not matched to a gene: 8. The CDR3 is 16 amino acids. Germline V gene sequence: CDR1 LNHDA, CDR2 SQIVND (reference sequence). The CDR3 spells CASSSRLAGAGNEQFF. The DNA of the CDR3 is TGTGCCAGTAGTTCTCGACTAGCGGGAGCCGGCAATGAGCAGTTCTTC.

The rearrangement joins TRBV28 to TRBJ1-5, with unresolved D. CDR1 is MDHEN and CDR2 is SYDVKM in the germline V gene. The ends were cut back, 6 bases at V and 2 bases at J, with 8 bases in the middle. This CDR3 comprises 13 residues. CDR3 region: CASSPSGNQPQHF. CDR3 in DNA: TGTGCCAGCAGCCCTTCTGGCAATCAGCCCCAGCATTTT.

The chain employs TRBV5-1 and TRBJ2-1, with a possible D match to TRBD2 (5 bases). CDR3 size: 15 residues. V lost 4 bases, J lost 7 bases, and 18 bases lay in between. Germline CDR1 reads SGHRS; CDR2 reads YFSETQ. CDR3 in DNA: TGCGCCAGCAGCCTCATTGCCGGGGTCGGGAATGAGCAGTTCTTC. Protein product: CASSLIAGVGNEQFF.

This chain links TRBV11-2 with TRBJ2-1, with 14 bases aligning to TRBD2. The length of the CDR3 is 15 residues. V lost 5 bases, J lost 9 bases, and 6 bases stayed unmatched. Germline CDR1 reads SGHAT; CDR2 reads FQNNGV. The CDR3 sequence: CASSRGTSGRGEQFF. The CDR3 nucleotides are TGTGCCAGCAGCAGAGGGACTAGCGGGAGAGGTGAGCAGTTCTTC.

The CDR3 loop is CASSKRTSGPSTDTQYF. The CDR3 bases are TGTGCCAGCAGCAAGAGGACTAGCGGGCCGTCGACAGATACGCAGTATTTT. This rearrangement joins TRBV2 to TRBJ2-3, with 11 bases lining up with TRBD2. Per germline, CDR1 SNHLY and CDR2 FYNNEI. The CDR3 has 17 residues. V was pared by 6 bases and J by 3 bases, with 11 bases of the junction left unmatched.